This T cell receptor beta chain was captured by sequencing in a study of identical twins. TCRdb processed the 5' RACE reads anew with MiXCR; each CDR3 protein has one entry. The data contain 690,000 or so distinct CDR3 sequences, more than 6.5% of them singletons. This clonotype appeared a few times. Its specificity is not known. This CDR3 region has 15 residues. Looked up from germline, CDR1 is MNHEY and CDR2 is SMNVEV (reference sequence). Trimming at V came to 4 bases and at J to 0 bases, leaving 3 bases not matched to a gene. The study's findings and limits: It was possible that invariant MAIT and iNKT cells partly confounded the zero-insertion analyses.

These records were also assigned to another study, of yellow fever vaccine responses in identical twins.

The rearrangement uses TRBV27 and TRBJ1-2, with TRBD1 identical over 9 bases. The sample was PBMCs. This sequence originates from a woman aged 18-29 years in good health. CDR3 DNA: TGTGCCAGCAGTTGGACAGGGGACTCTAACTATGGCTACACCTTC. Translating it yields CASSWTGDSNYGYTF.